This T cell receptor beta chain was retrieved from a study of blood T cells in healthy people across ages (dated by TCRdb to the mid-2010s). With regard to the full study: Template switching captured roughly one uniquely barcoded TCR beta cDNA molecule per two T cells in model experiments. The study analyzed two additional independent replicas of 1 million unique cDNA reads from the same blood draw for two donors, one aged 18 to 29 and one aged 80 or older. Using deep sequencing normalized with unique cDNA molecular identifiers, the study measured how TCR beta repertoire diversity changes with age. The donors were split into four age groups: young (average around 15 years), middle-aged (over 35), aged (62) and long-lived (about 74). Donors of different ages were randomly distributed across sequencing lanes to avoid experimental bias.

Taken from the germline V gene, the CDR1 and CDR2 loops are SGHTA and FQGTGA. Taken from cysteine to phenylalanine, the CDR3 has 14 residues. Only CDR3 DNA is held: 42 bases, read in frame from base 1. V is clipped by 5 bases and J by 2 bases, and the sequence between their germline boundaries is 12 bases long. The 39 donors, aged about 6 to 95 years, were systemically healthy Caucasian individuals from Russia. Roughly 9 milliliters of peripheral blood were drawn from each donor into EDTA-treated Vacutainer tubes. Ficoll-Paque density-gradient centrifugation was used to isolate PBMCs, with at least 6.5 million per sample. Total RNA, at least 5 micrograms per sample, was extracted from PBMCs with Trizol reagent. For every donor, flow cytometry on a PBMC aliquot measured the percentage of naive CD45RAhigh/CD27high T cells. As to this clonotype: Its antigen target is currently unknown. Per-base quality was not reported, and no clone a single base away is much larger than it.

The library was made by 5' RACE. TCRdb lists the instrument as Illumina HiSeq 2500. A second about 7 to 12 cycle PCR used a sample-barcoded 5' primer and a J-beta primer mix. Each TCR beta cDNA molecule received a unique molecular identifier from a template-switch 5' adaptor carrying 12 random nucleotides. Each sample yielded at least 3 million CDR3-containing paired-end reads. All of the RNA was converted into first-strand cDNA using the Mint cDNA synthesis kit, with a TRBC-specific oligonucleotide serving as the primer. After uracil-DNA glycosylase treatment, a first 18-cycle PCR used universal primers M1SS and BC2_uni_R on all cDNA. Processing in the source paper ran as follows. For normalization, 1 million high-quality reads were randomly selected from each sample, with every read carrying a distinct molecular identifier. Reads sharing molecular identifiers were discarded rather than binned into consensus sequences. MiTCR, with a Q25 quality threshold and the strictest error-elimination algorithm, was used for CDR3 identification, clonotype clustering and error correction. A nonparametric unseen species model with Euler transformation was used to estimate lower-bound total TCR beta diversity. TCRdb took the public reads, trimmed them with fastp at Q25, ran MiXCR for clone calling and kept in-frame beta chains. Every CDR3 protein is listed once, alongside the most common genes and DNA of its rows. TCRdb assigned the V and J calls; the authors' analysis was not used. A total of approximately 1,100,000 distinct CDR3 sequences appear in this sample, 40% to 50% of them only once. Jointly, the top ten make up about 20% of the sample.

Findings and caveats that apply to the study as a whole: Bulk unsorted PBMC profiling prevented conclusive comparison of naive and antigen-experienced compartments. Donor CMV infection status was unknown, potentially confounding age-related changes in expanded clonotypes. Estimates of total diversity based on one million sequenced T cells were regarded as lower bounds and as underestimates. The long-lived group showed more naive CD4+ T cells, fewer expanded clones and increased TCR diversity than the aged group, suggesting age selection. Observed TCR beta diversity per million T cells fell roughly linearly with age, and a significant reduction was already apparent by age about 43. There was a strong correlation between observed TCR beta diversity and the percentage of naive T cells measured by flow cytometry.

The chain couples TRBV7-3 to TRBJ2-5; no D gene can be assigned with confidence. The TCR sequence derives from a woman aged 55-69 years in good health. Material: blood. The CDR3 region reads CASSPLPFQETQYF. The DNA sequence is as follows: TGTGCCAGCAGCCCATTACCCTTTCAAGAGACCCAGTACTTC.